This T cell receptor (beta chain) was identified in a study of shared clonotypes between healthy human individuals (TCRdb year 2020). Describing the broader study: The cohort included a few men and a couple of women between 18 and 49 years of age. Blood TCR repertoires of roughly five healthy adults were deeply sequenced to estimate repertoire size and the extent of clonotype sharing between individuals. Between about 0.8 and 8.9 billion PBMCs per donor were obtained by leukapheresis. To increase sequencing depth and limit assay-specific biases, different laboratories used diverse techniques to prepare libraries and sequence TCR repertoires.

TCR CDR3 regions were amplified from genomic DNA by multiplex PCR using the deep immunoSEQ assay. Extracted genomic DNA from each cell subset was distributed evenly across all wells of several immunoSEQ 96-well plates, and each plate was treated as a replicate. For unsorted PBMC, roughly 0.3 ug genomic DNA, equal to approximately 30,000 T cell genomes, was loaded into each replicate PCR. Ten immunoSEQ deep assay plates were used to sequence unsorted PBMC genomic DNA. The purified libraries were quantified using a Qubit 3.0 fluorometer, sized with a Bioanalyzer 2100, and then quantified again using the KAPA Library Quantification kit. Every immunoSEQ 96-well plate was sequenced on a dedicated single-read 150-cycle Illumina NextSeq 550 flow cell. Per the original workflow: Because only junctional sequences without quality scores were contained in the immunoSEQ output, filtering matching that applied to full-length reads could not be performed. Sequences were annotated with PyIR, a Python wrapper for IgBLAST v1.9, using IMGT germline references to assign V/J genes and CDR3. Reads with weak V/J assignments (E-value above 1e-6), missing CDR3, stop codons, out-of-frame junctions, or ambiguous translated residues were removed. A V3J clonotype was defined by an identical inferred V gene, J gene, and CDR3 amino acid sequence. To compute the percentage overlap between repertoires, the number of shared unique clonotypes was divided by the size of the smaller repertoire. Repertoire richness was assessed with RTK rarefaction, the Chao1 estimator, and Recon v2.1 estimates of unobserved clonotypes. The clones in this table, taken by TCRdb from immuneACCESS, are in-frame only. Not every clone is retained; where verified, under half of the shortfall comes from an unresolved V gene, and the cause of the rest is unknown. V and J calls and clone size are those listed in that table; D and trimming were worked out from the DNA. The sample contains about 510,000 clones, roughly 85% of them found a single time. The ten largest make up around 13% of the sample.

Inclusive of the bounding cysteine and phenylalanine, the CDR3 is 15 residues long. The retained sequence is limited to the CDR3, 45 bases, with the frame set at the first base. CDR1 and CDR2, per the germline V gene, are MDHEN and SYDVKM. Trimming takes 7 bases from V and 0 bases from J, and the germline ends sit 15 bases apart. This clone occurred a few times. Its antigen remains unidentified. No much larger clone exists at a distance of one base, and base qualities are not known. The paper as a whole reports these results and caveats: The small number of donors limited the genetic and exposure-history diversity represented. Pairwise subsampling led to the expectation that sequencing depth would affect the degree of clonotype sharing among donors. Sampling was restricted to blood, and TCR repertoires in tissue are likely to differ from TCR repertoires in blood.

The donors were healthy, HIV-negative adults with no recently reported acute infections or vaccinations. All donors were Caucasian adults living in Nashville, Tennessee, USA. For unsorted samples, tens of millions of PBMCs were counted, and genomic DNA was extracted using the QIAamp DNA Blood Mini kit. Blood was collected by leukapheresis, and PBMCs were isolated by Ficoll-Histopaque density gradient centrifugation and then cryopreserved in liquid nitrogen vapor phase. This receptor chain uses TRBV28 and TRBJ1-2, and the D gene may be TRBD1, 5 bases matching. The receptor comes from a woman aged 40 to 49 in good health. Some clones in this sample may be carry-over from other donors' samples. Sequencing input: PBMCs. The nucleotides are TGTGCCAGCACAGGAGGGGCAGCTTCTAACTATGGCTACACCTTC. The encoded protein is CASTGGAASNYGYTF.